What follows describes a single T cell receptor (beta chain). The data were produced by immunoSEQ multiplex PCR, yet TCRdb's version contains in-frame clones alone and is incomplete. The table includes 65,000 or so clones, more than 65% detected once. The data were obtained in a study of blood T cell repertoires in COVID-19. Germline V gene sequence: CDR1 SGHTA, CDR2 FQGNSA. V was cut by 3 bases and J by 7 bases, with 13 bases left in between. The CDR3 sequence is 15 residues long. Input material: peripheral blood. V and J are TRBV7-2 and TRBJ1-6; weak D call: TRBD1 (5 bases). This TCR was sampled from a human donor in a cohort sampled during active COVID-19. CDR3 in DNA: TGTGCCAGCAGCTTGTCAGGGCGGAGAAATTCACCCCTCCACTTT. Translated: CASSLSGRRNSPLHF.